This is a list of T cell receptor beta chains from one sample in a study of T-cell memory formation after mild COVID-19. MiXCR, run by TCRdb on the 5' RACE reads, gives a single entry per CDR3 protein. The top ten clones hold 27% of a sample with roughly 100,000 distinct CDR3 sequences, roughly 12% of them seen once. Material for sequencing was PBMCs or a T cell subset sorted from them (not recorded which). These receptor sequences come from an adult woman who had mild COVID-19 (a few samples of this study predate the infection). Cell type and time point are not known. Both conserved end residues are part of each CDR3. Fields, in order: J gene, V gene, D gene, clone size, CDR3 DNA, CDR3 protein. D genes are given only for firm matches. The size of a clone is reported for some rows only, either as once, few or many, or as a class for expanded clones.

j_call: TRBJ1-6
v_call: TRBV7-9
d_call: -
clone_size: few
cdr3_nt: TGTGCCAGCTCCAAAGCCCGGGGACCTGCCTATAATTCACCCCTCCACTTT
cdr3_aa: CASSKARGPAYNSPLHF

j_call: TRBJ2-3
v_call: TRBV7-9
d_call: TRBD2
clone_size: few
cdr3_nt: TGTGCCAGCAGCTCGGGACTAGCTTCAGATACGCAGTATTTT
cdr3_aa: CASSSGLASDTQYF

j_call: TRBJ2-2
v_call: TRBV7-2
d_call: -
clone_size: few
cdr3_nt: TGTGCCAGCAGCCAAACGGGACCGACCGGGGAGCTGTTTTTT
cdr3_aa: CASSQTGPTGELFF

j_call: TRBJ2-7
v_call: TRBV4-3
d_call: TRBD2
clone_size: -
cdr3_nt: TGCGCCAGCAGCCACTTTAGGACTAGCGGAAGCTCCTACGAGCAGTACTTC
cdr3_aa: CASSHFRTSGSSYEQYF

j_call: TRBJ1-1
v_call: TRBV4-2
d_call: -
clone_size: -
cdr3_nt: TGTGCCAGCAGCCCCGACAGGATACGGGCTTTCTTT
cdr3_aa: CASSPDRIRAFF

j_call: TRBJ1-1
v_call: TRBV5-1
d_call: -
clone_size: -
cdr3_nt: TGCGCCAGCAAGGAGGACGCCGAGTGGATTTGGACTGAAGCTTTCTTT
cdr3_aa: CASKEDAEWIWTEAFF

j_call: TRBJ2-2
v_call: TRBV29-1
d_call: -
clone_size: -
cdr3_nt: TGCAGCGTTAAACTGTGGGGCGGGAAGGTTGCCGGGGAGCTGTTTTTT
cdr3_aa: CSVKLWGGKVAGELFF

j_call: TRBJ2-3
v_call: TRBV2
d_call: -
clone_size: few
cdr3_nt: TGTGCCAGCAGCCCTATCGGGGCCAGCACAGATACGCAGTATTTT
cdr3_aa: CASSPIGASTDTQYF

j_call: TRBJ2-3
v_call: TRBV4-3
d_call: TRBD1
clone_size: few
cdr3_nt: TGCGCCAGCAGCCCAGGACAGGGCAAAATAGACGAAGATACGCAGTATTTT
cdr3_aa: CASSPGQGKIDEDTQYF

j_call: TRBJ2-5
v_call: TRBV29-1
d_call: -
clone_size: few
cdr3_nt: TGCAGCGTCGCCCACCCAGTTGAAGAGACCCAGTACTTC
cdr3_aa: CSVAHPVEETQYF

j_call: TRBJ1-1
v_call: TRBV20-1
d_call: -
clone_size: -
cdr3_nt: TGCAGTGCTAGAGATCGGGGTCTCGGGGGGGCTCGCCTTTCTAGCATGAACACTGAAGCTTTCTTT
cdr3_aa: CSARDRGLGGARLSSMNTEAFF

j_call: TRBJ2-7
v_call: TRBV7-6
d_call: -
clone_size: -
cdr3_nt: TGTGCCAGCAGCCCTTCGGACAGTTACGAGCAGTACTTC
cdr3_aa: CASSPSDSYEQYF

j_call: TRBJ2-5
v_call: TRBV12-3/TRBV12-4
d_call: TRBD2
clone_size: -
cdr3_nt: TGTGCCAGCACCCACGTCGGGGAGGGCAGGGAGACCCAGTACTTC
cdr3_aa: CASTHVGEGRETQYF

j_call: TRBJ2-7
v_call: TRBV5-1
d_call: -
clone_size: few
cdr3_nt: TGCGCCAGCAGCCCGGAGACGGTCAGGGGCACCTACGAGCAGTACTTC
cdr3_aa: CASSPETVRGTYEQYF

j_call: TRBJ2-1
v_call: TRBV12-3/TRBV12-4
d_call: -
clone_size: -
cdr3_nt: TGTGCCAGCAGTTTACGGTCCGCAGAGCAGTTCTTC
cdr3_aa: CASSLRSAEQFF

j_call: TRBJ1-1
v_call: TRBV7-3
d_call: -
clone_size: few
cdr3_nt: TGTGCCAGCAGCTTAAATGGGGAGGGGAACACTGAAGCTTTCTTT
cdr3_aa: CASSLNGEGNTEAFF

j_call: TRBJ2-5
v_call: TRBV19
d_call: -
clone_size: -
cdr3_nt: TGTGCCAGTAGTGAAGAATTGGGAGAGACCCAGTACTTC
cdr3_aa: CASSEELGETQYF

j_call: TRBJ2-1
v_call: TRBV3-1
d_call: -
clone_size: -
cdr3_nt: TGTGCCAGCAGCCAAGATTGGGGGTCTGGGAATGAGCAGTTCTTC
cdr3_aa: CASSQDWGSGNEQFF

j_call: TRBJ2-5
v_call: TRBV24-1
d_call: -
clone_size: -
cdr3_nt: TGTGCCACCAGTGATCCGAGGGCCCAGCCGTGGGGAGAGACCCAGTACTTC
cdr3_aa: CATSDPRAQPWGETQYF

j_call: TRBJ1-1
v_call: TRBV29-1
d_call: -
clone_size: few
cdr3_nt: TGCAGCGTCGAGACGGATAACACTGAAGCTTTCTTT
cdr3_aa: CSVETDNTEAFF

j_call: TRBJ2-3
v_call: TRBV4-2
d_call: TRBD2
clone_size: many
cdr3_nt: TGTGCCAGCAGCCCGACTAGCGGTAGCACAGATACGCAGTATTTT
cdr3_aa: CASSPTSGSTDTQYF

j_call: TRBJ2-2
v_call: TRBV4-3
d_call: -
clone_size: few
cdr3_nt: TGCGCCAGCAGCCAAGATACAGGTTTGGGGGAGCTGTTTTTT
cdr3_aa: CASSQDTGLGELFF

j_call: TRBJ2-3
v_call: TRBV7-9
d_call: TRBD1
clone_size: -
cdr3_nt: TGTGCCAGCAGCTTACAGCAGTTGACAGGGGTTACAGATACGCAGTATTTT
cdr3_aa: CASSLQQLTGVTDTQYF

j_call: TRBJ2-1
v_call: TRBV5-1
d_call: TRBD1
clone_size: few
cdr3_nt: TGCGCCAGCAGCTTCCCCGGGACAGGGGACAATGAGCAGTTCTTC
cdr3_aa: CASSFPGTGDNEQFF

j_call: TRBJ2-3
v_call: TRBV12-3/TRBV12-4
d_call: TRBD2
clone_size: -
cdr3_nt: TGTGCCAGCAGTTCCCATCTAGCGGGGAGCACAGATACGCAGTATTTT
cdr3_aa: CASSSHLAGSTDTQYF

j_call: TRBJ2-1
v_call: TRBV7-9
d_call: TRBD2
clone_size: few
cdr3_nt: TGTGCCAGCAGACCAAAGGGAGCGGGAGTGAGCTCCTACAATGAGCAGTTCTTC
cdr3_aa: CASRPKGAGVSSYNEQFF

j_call: TRBJ2-2
v_call: TRBV7-7
d_call: -
clone_size: -
cdr3_nt: TGTGCTAGCAGCTTAGCTACAGGGACCGGGGAGCTGTTTTTT
cdr3_aa: CASSLATGTGELFF

j_call: TRBJ2-5
v_call: TRBV24-1
d_call: -
clone_size: few
cdr3_nt: TGTGCCACCAGTGATTTGGCCGAGGTGGCCCAGTACTTC
cdr3_aa: CATSDLAEVAQYF

j_call: TRBJ1-1
v_call: TRBV30
d_call: -
clone_size: few
cdr3_nt: TGTGCCTGGATGGAGGGATCGCGCACTGAAGCTTTCTTT
cdr3_aa: CAWMEGSRTEAFF

j_call: TRBJ1-5
v_call: TRBV9
d_call: -
clone_size: -
cdr3_nt: TGTGCCAGCAGCGTAGGGGGGAATAGCAATCAGCCCCAGCATTTT
cdr3_aa: CASSVGGNSNQPQHF

j_call: TRBJ1-5
v_call: TRBV5-1
d_call: -
clone_size: few
cdr3_nt: TGCGCCAGCAGCTTGGCCGGGCAGAACAATCAGCCCCAGCATTTT
cdr3_aa: CASSLAGQNNQPQHF

j_call: TRBJ2-7
v_call: TRBV28
d_call: -
clone_size: -
cdr3_nt: TGTGCCAGCAGTTTTGCCCCCCACCTAGGAGGCGCCACCCTCTACGAGCAGTACTTC
cdr3_aa: CASSFAPHLGGATLYEQYF

j_call: TRBJ1-6
v_call: TRBV7-8
d_call: -
clone_size: few
cdr3_nt: TGTGCCAGCACGTTCCGGGACAAGAATTCACCCCTCCACTTT
cdr3_aa: CASTFRDKNSPLHF

j_call: TRBJ2-7
v_call: TRBV12-3/TRBV12-4
d_call: -
clone_size: few
cdr3_nt: TGTGCCAGCAGGGGGATCCACGAGCAGTACTTC
cdr3_aa: CASRGIHEQYF

j_call: TRBJ1-5
v_call: TRBV12-3/TRBV12-4
d_call: -
clone_size: few
cdr3_nt: TGTGCCAGCAGTTTAGGCCGGGACGGTACTGGCAATCAGCCCCAGCATTTT
cdr3_aa: CASSLGRDGTGNQPQHF

j_call: TRBJ2-2
v_call: TRBV10-3
d_call: -
clone_size: few
cdr3_nt: TGTGCCATCAGTGAGTCCAACTCCATAACCTCCGGGGAGCTGTTTTTT
cdr3_aa: CAISESNSITSGELFF

j_call: TRBJ2-5
v_call: TRBV10-3
d_call: -
clone_size: many
cdr3_nt: TGTGCCATCAGTGAGTCGAAAGTGGGCGGGATGTTAGAAGAGACCCAGTACTTC
cdr3_aa: CAISESKVGGMLEETQYF

j_call: TRBJ2-5
v_call: TRBV19
d_call: TRBD1
clone_size: -
cdr3_nt: TGTGCCAGTAGTCTCCGACCCCCGGGACAGGGGGGGGAGACCCAGTACTTC
cdr3_aa: CASSLRPPGQGGETQYF

j_call: TRBJ2-5
v_call: TRBV5-1
d_call: -
clone_size: -
cdr3_nt: TGCGCCAGCACCGCAGGGTCGGAGACCCAGTACTTC
cdr3_aa: CASTAGSETQYF

j_call: TRBJ1-1
v_call: TRBV6-1
d_call: -
clone_size: -
cdr3_nt: TGTGCCAGCAGGCCCCTGATCGGGGCTGGGTACACTGAAGCTTTCTTT
cdr3_aa: CASRPLIGAGYTEAFF

j_call: TRBJ1-4
v_call: TRBV9
d_call: TRBD1
clone_size: few
cdr3_nt: TGTGCCAGCAGCCCGACAGGGATCCACGAAAAACTGTTTTTT
cdr3_aa: CASSPTGIHEKLFF

j_call: TRBJ2-7
v_call: TRBV16
d_call: -
clone_size: many
cdr3_nt: TGTGCCAGCAGCATCAACCTGGGATGGAACTACGAGCAGTACTTC
cdr3_aa: CASSINLGWNYEQYF

j_call: TRBJ2-5
v_call: TRBV24-1
d_call: -
clone_size: few
cdr3_nt: TGTGCCACCAGTTCAACAGGGCAGAGCACCCAGTACTTC
cdr3_aa: CATSSTGQSTQYF

j_call: TRBJ1-2
v_call: TRBV7-9
d_call: -
clone_size: -
cdr3_nt: TGTGCCAGCAGCTTAGCGACAGAAGCTAACTATGGCTACACCTTC
cdr3_aa: CASSLATEANYGYTF

j_call: TRBJ2-7
v_call: TRBV6-5
d_call: -
clone_size: many
cdr3_nt: TGTGCCAGCAGTTACGAGGGAGCGGGCGAGCAGTACTTC
cdr3_aa: CASSYEGAGEQYF

j_call: TRBJ2-7
v_call: TRBV29-1
d_call: TRBD1
clone_size: few
cdr3_nt: TGCAGCGTGGACAGGGACGACGAGCAGTACTTC
cdr3_aa: CSVDRDDEQYF

j_call: TRBJ2-1
v_call: TRBV7-9
d_call: -
clone_size: many
cdr3_nt: TGTGCCAGCAGCCCGCCGTTGAGGAATGAGCAGTTCTTC
cdr3_aa: CASSPPLRNEQFF

j_call: TRBJ1-2
v_call: TRBV29-1
d_call: -
clone_size: few
cdr3_nt: TGCAGCGTTGAAGTCAGGGGAGCCTATGGCTACACCTTC
cdr3_aa: CSVEVRGAYGYTF

j_call: TRBJ2-3
v_call: TRBV20-1
d_call: -
clone_size: many
cdr3_nt: TGCAGTGCTAGGGAGACAGTGAGCACAGATACGCAGTATTTT
cdr3_aa: CSARETVSTDTQYF

j_call: TRBJ2-7
v_call: TRBV14
d_call: -
clone_size: many
cdr3_nt: TGTGCCAGCAGCCAAGGAATCGCATTTGGGGACGAGCAGTACTTC
cdr3_aa: CASSQGIAFGDEQYF

j_call: TRBJ2-7
v_call: TRBV29-1
d_call: TRBD1
clone_size: -
cdr3_nt: TGCAGCGTTGAATCGCCAGGGGGCAGCTACGAGCAGTACTTC
cdr3_aa: CSVESPGGSYEQYF

j_call: TRBJ2-1
v_call: TRBV7-9
d_call: -
clone_size: -
cdr3_nt: TGTGCCAGCAGCCCTTGGGGGTCGGGACTCTCGGGGAATGAGCAGTTCTTC
cdr3_aa: CASSPWGSGLSGNEQFF

j_call: TRBJ1-6
v_call: TRBV7-9
d_call: -
clone_size: -
cdr3_nt: TGTGCCAGCAGCCATGTGCTGGACCCCCCTTCACCCCTCCACTTT
cdr3_aa: CASSHVLDPPSPLHF